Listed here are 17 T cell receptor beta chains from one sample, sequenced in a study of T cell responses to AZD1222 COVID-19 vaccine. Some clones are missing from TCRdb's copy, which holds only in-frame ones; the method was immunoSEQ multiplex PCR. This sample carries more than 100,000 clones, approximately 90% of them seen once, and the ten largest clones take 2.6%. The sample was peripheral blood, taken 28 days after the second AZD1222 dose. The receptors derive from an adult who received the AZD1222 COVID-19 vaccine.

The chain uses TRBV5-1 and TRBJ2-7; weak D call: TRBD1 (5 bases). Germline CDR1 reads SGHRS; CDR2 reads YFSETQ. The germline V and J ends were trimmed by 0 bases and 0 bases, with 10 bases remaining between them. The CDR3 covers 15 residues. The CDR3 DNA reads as TGCGCCAGCAGCTTGGAATTGGGGCTCTCCTACGAGCAGTACTTC. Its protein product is CASSLELGLSYEQYF.

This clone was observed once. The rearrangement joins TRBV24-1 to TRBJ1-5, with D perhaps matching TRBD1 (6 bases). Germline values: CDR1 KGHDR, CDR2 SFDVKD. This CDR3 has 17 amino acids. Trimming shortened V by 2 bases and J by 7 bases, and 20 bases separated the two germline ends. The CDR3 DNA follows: TGTGCCACCAGTGATTCCCAGGGGAGCCCTTTTGAACAGCCCCAGCATTTT. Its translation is CATSDSQGSPFEQPQHF.

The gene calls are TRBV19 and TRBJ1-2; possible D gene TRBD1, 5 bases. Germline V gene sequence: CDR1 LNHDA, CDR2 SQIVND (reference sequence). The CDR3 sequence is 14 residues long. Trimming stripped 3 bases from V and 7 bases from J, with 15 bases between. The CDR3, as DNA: TGTGCCAGTAGTATCGAGCGAGGGGCGGGTGGCTACACCTTC. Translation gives CASSIERGAGGYTF.

Here the CDR3 DNA reads TGTGCCAGCAGCTCTAACCCGGGACAGGGTACTGGAAACACCATATATTTT. As protein: CASSSNPGQGTGNTIYF. J is TRBJ1-3 and V is TRBV28, with 9 positions matching TRBD1. The V and J ends lost 6 bases and 2 bases, in that order; junction bases with no gene match: 11. Germline V gene data show CDR1 as MDHEN and CDR2 as SYDVKM. The CDR3 runs to 17 residues.

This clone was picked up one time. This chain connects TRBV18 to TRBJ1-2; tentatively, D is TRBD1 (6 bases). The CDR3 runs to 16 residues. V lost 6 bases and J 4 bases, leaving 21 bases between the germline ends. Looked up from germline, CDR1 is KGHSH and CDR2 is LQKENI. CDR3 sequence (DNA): TGTGCCAGCTCTCCAGACCCAGCAGGGGTCCTCTATGGCTACACCTTC. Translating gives CASSPDPAGVLYGYTF.

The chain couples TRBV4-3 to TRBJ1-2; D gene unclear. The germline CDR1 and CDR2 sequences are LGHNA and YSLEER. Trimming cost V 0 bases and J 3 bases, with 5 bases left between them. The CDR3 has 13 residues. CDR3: CASSQEVDYGYTF. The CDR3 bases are TGCGCCAGCAGCCAAGAGGTAGACTATGGCTACACCTTC.

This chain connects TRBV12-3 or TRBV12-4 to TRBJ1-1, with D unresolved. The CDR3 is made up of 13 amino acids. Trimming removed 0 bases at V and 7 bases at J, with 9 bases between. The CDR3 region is CASSLAKGFEAFF. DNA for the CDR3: TGTGCCAGCAGTTTAGCGAAAGGGTTTGAAGCTTTCTTT.

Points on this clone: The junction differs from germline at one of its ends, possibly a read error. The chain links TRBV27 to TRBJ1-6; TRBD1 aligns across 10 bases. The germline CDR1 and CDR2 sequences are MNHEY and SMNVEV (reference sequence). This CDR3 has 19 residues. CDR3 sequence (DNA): TGTGCCAGCAGTCTATCCCCGGGACAGGGGAGCTCCTATAATTCACCCCTCCACTTT. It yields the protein CASSLSPGQGSSYNSPLHF.

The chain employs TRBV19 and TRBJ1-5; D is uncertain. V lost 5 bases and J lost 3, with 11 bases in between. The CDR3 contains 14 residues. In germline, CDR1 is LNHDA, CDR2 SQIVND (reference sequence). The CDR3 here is CASSFPGYNQPQHF. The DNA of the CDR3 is TGTGCCAGTAGTTTTCCCGGGTACAATCAGCCCCAGCATTTT.

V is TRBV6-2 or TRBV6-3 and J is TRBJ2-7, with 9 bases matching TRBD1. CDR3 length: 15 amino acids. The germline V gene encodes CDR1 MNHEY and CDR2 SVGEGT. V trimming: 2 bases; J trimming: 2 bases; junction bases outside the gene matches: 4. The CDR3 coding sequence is TGTGCCAGCAGTTACCACGGGACAGGGACCTACGAGCAGTACTTC. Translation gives CASSYHGTGTYEQYF.

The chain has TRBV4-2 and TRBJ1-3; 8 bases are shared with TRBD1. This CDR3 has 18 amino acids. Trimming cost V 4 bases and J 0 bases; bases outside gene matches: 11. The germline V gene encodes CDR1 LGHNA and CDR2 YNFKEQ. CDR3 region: CASSPHPGQALSGNTIYF. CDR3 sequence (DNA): TGTGCCAGCAGCCCCCATCCGGGACAGGCCCTCTCTGGAAACACCATATATTTT.

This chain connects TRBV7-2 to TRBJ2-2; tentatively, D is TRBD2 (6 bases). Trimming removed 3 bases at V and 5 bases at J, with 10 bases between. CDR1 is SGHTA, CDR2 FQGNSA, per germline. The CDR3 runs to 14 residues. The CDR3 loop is CASSFEGRTGELFF. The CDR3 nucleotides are TGTGCCAGCAGCTTTGAAGGGAGGACCGGGGAGCTGTTTTTT.

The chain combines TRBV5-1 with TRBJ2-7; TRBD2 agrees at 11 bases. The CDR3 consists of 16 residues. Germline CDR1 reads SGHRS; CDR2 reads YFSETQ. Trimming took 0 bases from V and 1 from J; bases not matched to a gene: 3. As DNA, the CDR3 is TGCGCCAGCAGCTTGGGACTAGCGGGGTATTCCTACGAGCAGTACTTC. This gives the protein CASSLGLAGYSYEQYF.

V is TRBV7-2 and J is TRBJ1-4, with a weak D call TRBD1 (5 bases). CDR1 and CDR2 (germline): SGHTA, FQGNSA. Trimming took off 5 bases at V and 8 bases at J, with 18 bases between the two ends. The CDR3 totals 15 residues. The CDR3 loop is CASSLLGGVGEKLFF. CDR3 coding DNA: TGTGCCAGCAGCCTCCTCGGGGGAGTTGGGGAAAAACTGTTTTTT.

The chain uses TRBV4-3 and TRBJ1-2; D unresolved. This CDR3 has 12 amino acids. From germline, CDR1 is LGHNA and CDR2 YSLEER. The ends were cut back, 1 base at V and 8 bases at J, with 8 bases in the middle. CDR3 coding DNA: TGCGCCAGCAGCCAAGGTCCCTCGGGCTACACCTTC. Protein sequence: CASSQGPSGYTF.

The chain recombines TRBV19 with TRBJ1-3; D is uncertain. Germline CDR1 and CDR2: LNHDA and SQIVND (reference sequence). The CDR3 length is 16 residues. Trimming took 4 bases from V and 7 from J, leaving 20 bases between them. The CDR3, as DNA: TGTGCCAGTAGTACAAACCCGGACGCCTCCGGCAACACCATATATTTT. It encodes CASSTNPDASGNTIYF.

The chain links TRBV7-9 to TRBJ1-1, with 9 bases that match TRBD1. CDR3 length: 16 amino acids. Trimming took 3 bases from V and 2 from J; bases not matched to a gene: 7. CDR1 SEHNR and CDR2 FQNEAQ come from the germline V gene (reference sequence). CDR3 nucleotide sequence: TGTGCCAGCAGCTTTGGGGACAGGGCGGCCAACACTGAAGCTTTCTTT. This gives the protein CASSFGDRAANTEAFF. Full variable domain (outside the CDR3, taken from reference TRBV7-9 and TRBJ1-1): DTGVSQNPRHKITKRGQNVTFRCDPISEHNRLYWYRQTLGQGPEFLTYFQNEAQLEKSRLLSDRFSAERPKGSFSTLEIQRTEQGDSAMYLCASSFGDRAANTEAFFGQGTRLTVV.